These 16 T cell receptor beta chains were sequenced from one sample in a study of T cell changes during pregnancy in multiple sclerosis. Produced via immunoSEQ multiplex PCR; TCRdb's table is partial and in-frame only. The sample consists of 100,000 to 150,000 clones, approximately 93% of them appearing once. This specimen was peripheral blood, taken before pregnancy. These receptors were obtained from a female donor with multiple sclerosis, enrolled in a pregnancy study.

The chain has TRBV5-4 and TRBJ2-3; 8 bases map to TRBD2. V lost 6 bases and J lost 2; bases outside the gene matches: 5. This CDR3 is built from 14 residues. Looked up from germline, CDR1 is SGHNT and CDR2 is YYREEE (reference sequence). The CDR3 spells CASKSGSPTDTQYF. CDR3 coding DNA: TGTGCCAGCAAGAGCGGGAGCCCCACAGATACGCAGTATTTT.

The chain joins TRBV19 to TRBJ1-2; unclear D gene. The germline gives CDR1 LNHDA, CDR2 SQIVND (reference sequence). This CDR3 is built from 15 residues. Trimming took 4 bases from V and 7 from J, leaving 19 bases between them. This chain's CDR3 is CASSNPGGAYLGYTF. DNA for the CDR3: TGTGCCAGTAGTAACCCGGGAGGTGCCTATCTTGGCTACACCTTC.

The rearrangement links TRBV30 to TRBJ2-1, with TRBD2 identical over 9 bases. This CDR3 region has 12 residues. The V gene end was trimmed by 7 bases and the J gene end by 7 bases; junction bases not matched to a gene: 5. The germline gives CDR1 GTSNPN, CDR2 SVGIG (reference sequence). The CDR3 nucleotides read TGTGCCTTCGAGCGGGGGGCTAATGAGCAGTTCTTC. It yields the protein CAFERGANEQFF.

This rearrangement joins TRBV7-9 to TRBJ1-3; tentatively, D is TRBD1 (6 bases). Germline V gene lookup returns CDR1 SEHNR and CDR2 FQNEAQ (reference sequence). This CDR3 region has 15 residues. V was cut by 5 bases and J by 3 bases, with 14 bases left in between. The CDR3, as DNA: TGTGCCAGCAGCCCCGGCAGGGGTCTTGGAAACACCATATATTTT. Its translation: CASSPGRGLGNTIYF.

The J gene is TRBJ1-5, the V gene TRBV7-8; D remains unclear. CDR1 is SGHVS, CDR2 FQNEAQ, per germline. The germline V and J ends were trimmed by 4 bases and 11 bases, with 21 bases remaining between them. CDR3 size: 15 residues. The CDR3 DNA reads TGTGCCAGCAGCTCCCTTCGGACTCCTCGTGGGGCCCAGCATTTT. Protein product: CASSSLRTPRGAQHF.

The rearrangement joins TRBV21-1 to TRBJ2-7; TRBD1 is the table's D call and was not checked against the DNA. TRBV21-1 is a pseudogene. The CDR3 length is 17 residues. CDR3 bases: TGTGCCAGCAGCGGCAGGGGCGACAAACCGTCGGACTACGAGCAGTACTTC. Translating it yields CASSGRGDKPSDYEQYF.

The chain combines TRBV4-1 with TRBJ2-3, with D possibly TRBD1 on 5 matching bases. V was cut by 2 bases and J by 2 bases, with 17 bases left in between. The CDR3 is 17 residues long. Per the germline V gene, CDR1 is MGHRA and CDR2 is YSYEKL. CDR3: CASSQIRTPHDTDTQYF. The CDR3 bases are TGCGCCAGCAGCCAAATTAGGACACCTCATGACACAGATACGCAGTATTTT.

The rearrangement uses TRBV14 and TRBJ1-2; weak D call: TRBD1 (6 bases). V was shortened by 2 bases and J by 4 bases, with 14 bases between the two germline ends. Germline assignment: CDR1 SGHDN and CDR2 FVKESK. The CDR3 consists of 15 residues. CDR3 protein: CASSQIDRSPYGYTF. Written as DNA, the CDR3 is TGTGCCAGCAGCCAAATTGACAGGTCTCCCTATGGCTACACCTTC.

The chain employs TRBV28 and TRBJ2-3, with TRBD2 identical over 9 bases. With 3 bases clipped from V and 4 bases from J, the junction kept 11 bases outside the gene matches. Looked up from germline, CDR1 is MDHEN and CDR2 is SYDVKM. This CDR3 has 17 amino acids. CDR3 region: CASSFIVLAGNSDTQYF. The CDR3 DNA sequence: TGTGCCAGCAGTTTTATCGTCCTAGCGGGAAACTCAGATACGCAGTATTTT.

The chain is built from TRBV2 and TRBJ2-1; no clear D. Germline loops: CDR1 SNHLY, CDR2 FYNNEI. The CDR3 sequence is 14 residues long. V dropped 8 bases and J dropped 0 bases, with 11 bases sitting between them. In nucleotides, the CDR3 is TGTGCCAGCTCTCAGACAAGCTCCTACAATGAGCAGTTCTTC. Translated: CASSQTSSYNEQFF.

The CDR3 DNA follows: TGTGCCAGCTCACCGGGGGACAGGGCCTATGGCTACACCTTC. Its translation is CASSPGDRAYGYTF. The V and J genes are TRBV18 and TRBJ1-2, with TRBD1 matching 9 bases. Trimming took 3 bases from V and 4 from J; bases not matched to a gene: 3. This CDR3 has 14 amino acids. CDR1 and CDR2 (germline): KGHSH, LQKENI.

The V and J genes are TRBV5-8 and TRBJ1-6; D is ambiguous. Germline CDR1 and CDR2: SGHTS and YDEGEE. The CDR3 consists of 13 residues. V was cut by 1 base and J by 9 bases, with 8 bases left in between. As DNA, the CDR3 is TGTGCCAGCAGCTTGAGAGGGAGTTCACCCCTCCACTTT. Its translation is CASSLRGSSPLHF.

The chain is built from TRBV7-2 and TRBJ2-3; TRBD2 aligns across 10 bases. V gave up 0 bases and J gave up 7 bases; unmatched junction bases: 13. Looked up from germline, CDR1 is SGHTA and CDR2 is FQGNSA. The CDR3 spans 18 residues. The CDR3 sequence is CASSLAFRASGGAYTQYF. CDR3 coding DNA: TGTGCCAGCAGCTTAGCTTTTCGGGCCAGCGGGGGGGCGTATACGCAGTATTTT.

V is TRBV9 and J is TRBJ1-1; D is possibly TRBD1 (6 bases). CDR1 SGDLS and CDR2 YYNGEE come from the germline V gene. V was clipped by 4 bases and J by 7 bases, with 14 bases between them. The CDR3 sequence is 13 residues long. CDR3 DNA: TGTGCCAGCAGCCCTCAGCCAGGGGTTGAAGCTTTCTTT. It codes for CASSPQPGVEAFF.

The V call is TRBV9, the J call TRBJ2-7; 10 bases agree with TRBD2. CDR1 and CDR2 from the germline V gene are SGDLS and YYNGEE. CDR3 length: 14 residues. V lost 3 bases to trimming and J lost 2 bases; unmatched junction nucleotides: 2. In DNA, the CDR3 is TGTGCCAGCAGCGGTAGCGGGAGGCCCTACGAGCAGTACTTC. Its translation is CASSGSGRPYEQYF.

This clone was seen just once. The J gene is TRBJ2-7, the V gene TRBV7-6; 13 bases are a match to TRBD2. Per germline, CDR1 SGHVS and CDR2 FNYEAQ. The CDR3 has 16 residues. J lost 3 bases, V lost 6 bases, and 8 bases had no gene match. In DNA, the CDR3 is TGTGCCAGCAGTTCCGGACTAGCGGGAGCATACTACGAGCAGTACTTC. Protein product: CASSSGLAGAYYEQYF.